This TCR beta chain was documented in a study of blood T cell repertoires in COVID-19. The overall study: From T cells, B-cell-depleted T cells, or PBMCs came the material, which was cDNA or gDNA.

In the source study's methods: From reference gene primer amplification, estimates of nucleated cell counts were derived. The data were produced by immunoSEQ multiplex PCR, yet TCRdb's version contains in-frame clones alone and is incomplete. That table furnishes V, J and clone size, whereas the DNA furnished D and trimming. The table records 50,000 to 70,000 clones, about three quarters of them present only once. Germline V CDR1 and CDR2: ENHRY, SYGVKD. The CDR3 contains 13 residues. V lost 4 bases and J lost 5, with 11 bases in between. In this sample, this clone turned up once. The source of this sequence is a man aged 45-60 years with active or convalescent COVID-19. The chain has TRBV10-3 and TRBJ1-1; D is possibly TRBD1 (5 bases). Source material: peripheral blood. The CDR3 nucleotides read TGTGCCATCAGTGGGGGGGTATGGACTGAAGCTTTCTTT. Translating it yields CAISGGVWTEAFF.